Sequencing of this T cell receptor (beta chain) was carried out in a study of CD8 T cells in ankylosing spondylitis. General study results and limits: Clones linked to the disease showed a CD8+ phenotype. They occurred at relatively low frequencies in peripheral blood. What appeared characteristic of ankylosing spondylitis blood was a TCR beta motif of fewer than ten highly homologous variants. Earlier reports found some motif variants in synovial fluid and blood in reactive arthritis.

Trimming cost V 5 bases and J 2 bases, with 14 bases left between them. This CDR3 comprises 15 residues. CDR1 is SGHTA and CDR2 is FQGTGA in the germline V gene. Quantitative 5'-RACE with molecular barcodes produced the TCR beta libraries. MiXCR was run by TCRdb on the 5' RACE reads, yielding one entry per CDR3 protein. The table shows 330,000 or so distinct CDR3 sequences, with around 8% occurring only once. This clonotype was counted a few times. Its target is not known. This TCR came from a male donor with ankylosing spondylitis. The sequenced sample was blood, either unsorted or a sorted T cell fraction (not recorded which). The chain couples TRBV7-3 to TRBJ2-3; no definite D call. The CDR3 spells CASSRQGLATDTQYF. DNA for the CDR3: TGTGCCAGCAGCAGACAAGGGTTGGCCACAGATACGCAGTATTTT.